A selection of T cell receptor beta chains follows, all from one sample in a study of T cells in Graves' hyperthyroidism and ophthalmopathy. TCRdb re-analysed the multiplex PCR reads in MiXCR, keeping a single row per CDR3 protein. The data show approximately 570,000 distinct CDR3 sequences, with approximately 20% seen just once and around 50% held by the top ten. Material for sequencing was blood. These TCRs come from a man aged 35-49 years with Graves' ophthalmopathy. Both conserved end residues are part of each CDR3. D genes are given only for firm matches. The size field is filled for only some rows; it gives once, few, many or a size class.

size	J	V	D	DNA	CDR3
.	TRBJ1-2	TRBV19	.	TGTGCCAGTAGTATCTGGGGGGAAGGCTACACCTTC	CASSIWGEGYTF
.	TRBJ2-1	TRBV24-1	.	TGTGCCACCAGTGACCATACCGGGCCCTATCGAGCTTACAATGAGCAGTTCTTC	CATSDHTGPYRAYNEQFF
many	TRBJ2-1	TRBV5-1	.	TGCGCCAGCAGCTTGACGCCGAATGAGCAGTTCTTC	CASSLTPNEQFF
.	TRBJ2-1	TRBV20-1	.	TGCAGTGCTAGAGTGAAAAGGGATCTCTCCCGGAATGAGCAGTTCTTC	CSARVKRDLSRNEQFF
many	TRBJ1-2	TRBV7-9	.	TGTGCCAGCAGCTACGGGACGGTCGATGGCTACACCTTC	CASSYGTVDGYTF
once	TRBJ1-4	TRBV10-3	TRBD1	TGTGCCATCAGAGGGGGTGCGGGACAGGAAAAACTGTTTTTT	CAIRGGAGQEKLFF
.	TRBJ2-1	TRBV24-1	TRBD2	TGTGCCACCAGTGATTTAGGGCACGGGAGGGCCGACAATGAGCAGTTCTTC	CATSDLGHGRADNEQFF
.	TRBJ1-5	TRBV20-1	TRBD1	TGCAGTGCTAGAGATAGGGGGACAGGGGGGAGCAATCAGCCCCAGCATTTT	CSARDRGTGGSNQPQHF
.	TRBJ2-1	TRBV11-3	.	TGTGCCAGCAGCTTCAACAAATACCAGGAGAATGAGCAGTTCTTC	CASSFNKYQENEQFF
many	TRBJ2-3	TRBV7-2	TRBD2	TGTGCCAGCAGACCCGGACTAGCGGTCACGATTGGTACGCAGTATTTT	CASRPGLAVTIGTQYF
few	TRBJ1-6	TRBV6-5	.	TGTGCCAGCAGTTACGCACACCATAATTCACCCCTCCACTTT	CASSYAHHNSPLHF
.	TRBJ2-1	TRBV12-3/TRBV12-4	.	TGTGCCAGCAGTCTACCCGACTACTACAATGAGCAGTTCTTC	CASSLPDYYNEQFF
.	TRBJ2-6	TRBV20-1	.	TGCAGTGCTAGAGGTGGGACTGGGGCCAACGTCCTGACTTTC	CSARGGTGANVLTF
many	TRBJ1-1	TRBV29-1	.	TGCAGCGTTGAAAGGGGACACCTAAACACTGAAGCTTTCTTT	CSVERGHLNTEAFF
once	TRBJ1-6	TRBV28	.	TGTGCCAGCAGAATGGGGGGCAATAACTCACCCCTCCACTTT	CASRMGGNNSPLHF
many	TRBJ2-7	TRBV28	.	TGTGCCAGCAGCCCCACGCCAACTGCCCTTGCATACGAGCAGTACTTC	CASSPTPTALAYEQYF
many	TRBJ2-3	TRBV7-9	TRBD1	TGTGCCAGCAGCCCTGGACAGGGAGCGGGCACAGATACGCAGTATTTT	CASSPGQGAGTDTQYF
many	TRBJ2-4	TRBV28	TRBD2	TGTGCCAGTTCCCCCCAGCGGGGGAAAAACATTCAGTACTTC	CASSPQRGKNIQYF
many	TRBJ2-3	TRBV11-3	.	TGTGCCAGCAGCTTCGATGGGCGCAACCCTTCAGATACGCAGTATTTT	CASSFDGRNPSDTQYF
many	TRBJ1-5	TRBV12-3/TRBV12-4	.	TGTGCCAGCAGTTTGAGTATTAGCAATCAGCCCCAGCATTTT	CASSLSISNQPQHF
many	TRBJ2-1	TRBV11-2	TRBD2	TGTGCCAGCAGCTCCCCTTCGCGGGGGAACTACAATGAGCAGTTCTTC	CASSSPSRGNYNEQFF
few	TRBJ1-2	TRBV5-1	TRBD1	TGCGCCAGCAGCAGCGACAGGGTAGTAAGTGGCTACACCTTC	CASSSDRVVSGYTF
many	TRBJ2-3	TRBV6-1	.	TGTGCCAGCAGCGATAGGAAACCGGGGGCAGATACGCAGTATTTT	CASSDRKPGADTQYF
.	TRBJ2-2	TRBV7-7	.	TGTGCTAGCAGCTTAGGCGCGCTCACCGGGGAGCTGTTTTTT	CASSLGALTGELFF
few	TRBJ2-3	TRBV7-2	TRBD2	TGTGCCAGCAGCTTAGCGCTAGCGGGGGGTTCCCGTACGCAGTATTTT	CASSLALAGGSRTQYF
many	TRBJ2-1	TRBV27	.	TGTGCCAGCAGTGCCCGCACCCCCATGCCCCAGTTCTTC	CASSARTPMPQFF
.	TRBJ1-2	TRBV19	TRBD1	TGTGCCAGTAACCCCTCAGGGGGTGGCTACACCTTC	CASNPSGGGYTF
.	TRBJ2-1	TRBV9	.	TGTGCCAGCAGCCCGGCGGGTGGAGGCGCCTCCTACAATGAGCAGTTCTTC	CASSPAGGGASYNEQFF
once	TRBJ1-1	TRBV5-4	.	TGTGCCAGCAGCCCCGAGTTCGTCTATACTGAAGCTTTCTTT	CASSPEFVYTEAFF
few	TRBJ2-1	TRBV5-1	.	TGCGCCAGCAGCTTCGTAGAGGGCAGAGAGCAGTTCTTC	CASSFVEGREQFF
many	TRBJ2-7	TRBV18	TRBD2	TGTGCCAGCTCACCCGAAGAGGGAGCGGGGGGAGTGGCCGAGCAGTACTTC	CASSPEEGAGGVAEQYF
.	TRBJ2-7	TRBV19	.	TGTGCCAGTAGCCGTGGACCTCGTGCCTACGAGCAGTACTTC	CASSRGPRAYEQYF
many	TRBJ2-7	TRBV5-1	TRBD2	TGTGCCAGCAGCCCGGGACTAGCGGGAGGCGAGCAGTACTTC	CASSPGLAGGEQYF
many	TRBJ2-1	TRBV12-3/TRBV12-4	.	TGTGCCAGCAGTCGGAACGGGGTGGGGGTTGAGCAGTTCTTC	CASSRNGVGVEQFF
many	TRBJ2-2	TRBV3-1	.	TGTGCCAGCAGCCAACCCAGCGAGAACACCGGGGAGCTGTTTTTT	CASSQPSENTGELFF
many	TRBJ2-1	TRBV11-2	TRBD2	TGTGCCAGCAGCTTAGATAGTAAGGTAGCGGGAAGAGATGAGCAGTTCTTC	CASSLDSKVAGRDEQFF
many	TRBJ1-5	TRBV28	TRBD1	TGTGCCAGCAGTTTAAATTCCCCCGGGACAGGAAGCAATCAGCCCCAGCATTTT	CASSLNSPGTGSNQPQHF
many	TRBJ2-3	TRBV18	.	TGTGCCAGCTCACCAAGGGGACCGCCCGCAGATACGCAGTATTTT	CASSPRGPPADTQYF
many	TRBJ2-7	TRBV30	TRBD1	TGTGCCTGGCGGGACAGGGGTACCGAGCAGTACTTC	CAWRDRGTEQYF
.	TRBJ1-1	TRBV6-1	.	TGTGCCAGCAGTGAACCGGGCAGCCCCGGGAGGAACACTGAAGCTTTCTTT	CASSEPGSPGRNTEAFF
.	TRBJ2-7	TRBV29-1	TRBD2	TGCAGCGCGGACGGCCTGGCCGGGAGGGCCGGTGACGAGCAGTACTTC	CSADGLAGRAGDEQYF
many	TRBJ2-2	TRBV2	TRBD2	TGTGCCAGCAGTGAAGCCCTAGCGGGGACAAACACCGGGGAGCTGTTTTTT	CASSEALAGTNTGELFF
.	TRBJ2-7	TRBV20-1	.	TGCAGTGCTAAAGATTGGCGGGGAAGCTCCTACGAGCAGTACTTC	CSAKDWRGSSYEQYF
few	TRBJ2-7	TRBV20-1	.	TGCAGTGCGCCGAGTACCGGCGAGCAGTACTTC	CSAPSTGEQYF
.	TRBJ2-7	TRBV19	TRBD1	TGTGCCAGTAGTTCGCATCCGGGACAGGGATCCTACGAGCAGTACTTC	CASSSHPGQGSYEQYF
many	TRBJ1-1	TRBV7-8	.	TGTGCCAGCAGCTCGTCTTTTTGGGACACTGAAGCTTTCTTT	CASSSSFWDTEAFF
few	TRBJ2-1	TRBV27	.	TGTGCCAGCACACTACACAATGAGCAGTTCTTC	CASTLHNEQFF
many	TRBJ1-5	TRBV5-1	TRBD1	TGCGCCAGCAGCCCGACAGGGAACAATCAGCCCCAGCATTTT	CASSPTGNNQPQHF
few	TRBJ2-7	TRBV7-2	TRBD1	TGTGCCAGCAGCGGACAGGACGGTCTTTGGGAGCAGTACTTC	CASSGQDGLWEQYF
few	TRBJ1-5	TRBV6-5	.	TGTGCCAGCAGTTACAGGGGGTTTTGGCCCCAGCATTTT	CASSYRGFWPQHF
many	TRBJ2-7	TRBV7-9	TRBD2	TGTGCCAGCAGCCCCACGGGGGGGAACTACGAGCAGTACTTC	CASSPTGGNYEQYF
many	TRBJ2-7	TRBV3-1	.	TGTGCCAGCAGCCAAGGAAGTGTGTCCTACGAGCAGTACTTC	CASSQGSVSYEQYF
.	TRBJ2-7	TRBV20-1	TRBD2	TGCAGTGCTACCACAATCCCCCACCCGGGACTAGCACCCTACGAGCAGTACTTC	CSATTIPHPGLAPYEQYF
few	TRBJ1-5	TRBV7-2	.	TGTGCCAGCAGCCCCGGACAGTCGCAGGGGCCCCAGCATTTT	CASSPGQSQGPQHF
many	TRBJ2-7	TRBV3-1	TRBD1	TGTGCCAGCAGCCATCGACAGGGGGCGGAATACGAGCAGTACTTC	CASSHRQGAEYEQYF
few	TRBJ2-2	TRBV6-5	.	TGTGCCAGCAGTTACTCGGCAGATAACACCGGGGAGCTGTTTTTT	CASSYSADNTGELFF
many	TRBJ2-3	TRBV3-1	.	TGTGCCAGCAGCCTCCGGGACCCGCCGGAAAGGCAGTATTTT	CASSLRDPPERQYF
.	TRBJ1-6	TRBV20-1	.	TGCAGTGCTGGTCCGTGGCCCCTCCACTTT	CSAGPWPLHF
many	TRBJ2-2	TRBV30	.	TGTGCCTGGAGTTCTACAGGGACCGGGGAGCTGTTTTTT	CAWSSTGTGELFF
.	TRBJ2-3	TRBV5-4	TRBD2	TGTGCCAGCAGCTTGAAAAAGCGGGAGAGGTATACGCAGTATTTT	CASSLKKRERYTQYF